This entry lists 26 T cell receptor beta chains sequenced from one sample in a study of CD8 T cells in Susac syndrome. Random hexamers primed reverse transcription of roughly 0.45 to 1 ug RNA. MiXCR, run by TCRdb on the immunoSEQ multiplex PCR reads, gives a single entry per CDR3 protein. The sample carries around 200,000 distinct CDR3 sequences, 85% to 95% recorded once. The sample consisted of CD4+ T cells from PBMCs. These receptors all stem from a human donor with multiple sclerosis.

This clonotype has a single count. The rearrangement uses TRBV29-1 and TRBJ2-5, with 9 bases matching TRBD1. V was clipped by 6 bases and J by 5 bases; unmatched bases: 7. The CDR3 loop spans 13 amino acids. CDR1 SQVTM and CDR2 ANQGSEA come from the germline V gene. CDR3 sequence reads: CSVSGQGIETQYF. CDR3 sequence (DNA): TGCAGCGTGTCTGGACAGGGGATTGAGACCCAGTACTTC.

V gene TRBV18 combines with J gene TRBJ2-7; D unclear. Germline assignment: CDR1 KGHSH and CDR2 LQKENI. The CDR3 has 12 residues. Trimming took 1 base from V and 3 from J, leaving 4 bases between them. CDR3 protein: CASSPRVYEQYF. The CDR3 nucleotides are TGTGCCAGCTCACCACGAGTCTACGAGCAGTACTTC.

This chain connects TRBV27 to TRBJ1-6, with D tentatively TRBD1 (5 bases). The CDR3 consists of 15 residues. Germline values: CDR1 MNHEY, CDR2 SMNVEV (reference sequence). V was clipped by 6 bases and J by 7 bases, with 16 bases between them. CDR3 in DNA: TGTGCCAGCAGCCGGACACCCGGGGAGAATTCACCCCTCCACTTT. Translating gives CASSRTPGENSPLHF.

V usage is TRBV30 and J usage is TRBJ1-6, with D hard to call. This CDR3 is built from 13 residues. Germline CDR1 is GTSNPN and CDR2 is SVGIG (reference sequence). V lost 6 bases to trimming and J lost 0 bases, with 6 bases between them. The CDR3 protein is CACRASYNSPLHF. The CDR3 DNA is TGTGCCTGCCGGGCCTCCTATAATTCACCCCTCCACTTT.

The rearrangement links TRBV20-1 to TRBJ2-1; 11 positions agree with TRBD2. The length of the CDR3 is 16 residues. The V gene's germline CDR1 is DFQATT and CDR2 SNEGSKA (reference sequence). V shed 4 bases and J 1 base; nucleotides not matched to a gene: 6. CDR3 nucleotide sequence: TGCAGTGCTATAGTCTTAGCGGGGGGGTCCTACAATGAGCAGTTCTTC. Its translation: CSAIVLAGGSYNEQFF.

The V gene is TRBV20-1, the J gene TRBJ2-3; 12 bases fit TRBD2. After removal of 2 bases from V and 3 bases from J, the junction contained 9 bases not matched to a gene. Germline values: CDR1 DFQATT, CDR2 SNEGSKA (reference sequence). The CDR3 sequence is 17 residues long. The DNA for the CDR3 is TGCAGTGCTAGAATGGCTAGCGGGGGGGGCGGGACAGATACGCAGTATTTT. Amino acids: CSARMASGGGGTDTQYF.

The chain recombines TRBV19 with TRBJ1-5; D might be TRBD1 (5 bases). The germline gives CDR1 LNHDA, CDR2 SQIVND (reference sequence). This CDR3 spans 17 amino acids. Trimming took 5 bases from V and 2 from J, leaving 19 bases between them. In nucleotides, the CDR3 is TGTGCCAGTAGTCCCGCTACAGGCATGGACGGCAATCAGCCCCAGCATTTT. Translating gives CASSPATGMDGNQPQHF.

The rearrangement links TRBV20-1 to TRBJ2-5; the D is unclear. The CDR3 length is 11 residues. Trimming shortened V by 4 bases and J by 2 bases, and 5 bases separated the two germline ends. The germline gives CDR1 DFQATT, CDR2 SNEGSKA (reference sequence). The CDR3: CSATEQETQYF. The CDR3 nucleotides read TGCAGTGCTACCGAGCAAGAGACCCAGTACTTC.

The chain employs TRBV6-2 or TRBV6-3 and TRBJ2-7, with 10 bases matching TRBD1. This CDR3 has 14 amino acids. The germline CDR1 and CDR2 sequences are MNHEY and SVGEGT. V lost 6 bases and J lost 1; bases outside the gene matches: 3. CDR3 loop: CASRGTGASYEQYV. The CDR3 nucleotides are TGTGCCAGCAGGGGGACAGGGGCTTCCTACGAGCAGTACGTC.

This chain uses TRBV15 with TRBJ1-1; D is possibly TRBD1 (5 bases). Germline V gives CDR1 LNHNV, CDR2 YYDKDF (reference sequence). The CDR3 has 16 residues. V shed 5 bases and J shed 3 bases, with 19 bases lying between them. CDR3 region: CATSSPGTGSDTEAFF. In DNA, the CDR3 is TGTGCCACCAGCTCCCCGGGAACAGGCAGTGACACTGAAGCTTTCTTT. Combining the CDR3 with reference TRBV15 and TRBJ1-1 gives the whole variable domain DAMVIQNPRYQVTQFGKPVTLSCSQTLNHNVMYWYQQKSSQAPKLLFHYYDKDFNNEADTPDNFQSRRPNTSFCFLDIRSPGLGDTAMYLCATSSPGTGSDTEAFFGQGTRLTVV.

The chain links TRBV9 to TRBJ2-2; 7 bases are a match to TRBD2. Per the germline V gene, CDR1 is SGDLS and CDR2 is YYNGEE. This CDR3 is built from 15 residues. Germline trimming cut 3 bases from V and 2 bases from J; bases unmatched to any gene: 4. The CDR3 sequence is CASSESGDNTGELFF. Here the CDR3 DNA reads TGTGCCAGCAGCGAGAGCGGGGATAACACCGGGGAGCTGTTTTTT.

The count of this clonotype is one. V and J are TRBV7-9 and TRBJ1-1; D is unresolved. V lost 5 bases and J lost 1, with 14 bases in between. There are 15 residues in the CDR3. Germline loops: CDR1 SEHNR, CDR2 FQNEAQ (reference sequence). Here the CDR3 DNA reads TGTGCCAGCAGCACAGCAGCCCGGGGGAACACTGAAGCTTTCTTT. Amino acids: CASSTAARGNTEAFF.

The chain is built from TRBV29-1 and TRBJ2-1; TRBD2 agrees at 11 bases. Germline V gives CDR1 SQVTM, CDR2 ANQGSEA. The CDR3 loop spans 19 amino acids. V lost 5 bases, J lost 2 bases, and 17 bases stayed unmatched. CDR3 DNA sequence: TGCAGCGTTCAGGCCCCGTCGACTAGCGGGATTCGGGCCTACAATGAGCAGTTCTTC. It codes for CSVQAPSTSGIRAYNEQFF.

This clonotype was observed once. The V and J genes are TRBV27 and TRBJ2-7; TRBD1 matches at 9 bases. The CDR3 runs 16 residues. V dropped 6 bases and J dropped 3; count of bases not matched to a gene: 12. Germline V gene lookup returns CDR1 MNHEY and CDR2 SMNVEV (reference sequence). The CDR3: CASSQMRPGQGYEQYF. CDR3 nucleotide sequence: TGTGCCAGCAGCCAAATGCGCCCGGGACAGGGCTACGAGCAGTACTTC.

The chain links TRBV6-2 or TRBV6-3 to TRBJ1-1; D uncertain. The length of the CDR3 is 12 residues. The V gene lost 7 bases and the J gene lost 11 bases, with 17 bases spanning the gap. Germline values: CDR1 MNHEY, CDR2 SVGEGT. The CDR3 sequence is CASTTPRTGAFF. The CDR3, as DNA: TGTGCCAGCACCACCCCCCGGACGGGCGCTTTCTTT.

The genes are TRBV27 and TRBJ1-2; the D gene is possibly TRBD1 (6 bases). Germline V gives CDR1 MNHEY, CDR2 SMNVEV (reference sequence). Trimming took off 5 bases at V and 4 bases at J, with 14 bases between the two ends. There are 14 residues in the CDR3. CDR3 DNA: TGTGCCAGCAGTCCGAGCGGACAGCTCTATGGCTACACCTTC. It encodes CASSPSGQLYGYTF.

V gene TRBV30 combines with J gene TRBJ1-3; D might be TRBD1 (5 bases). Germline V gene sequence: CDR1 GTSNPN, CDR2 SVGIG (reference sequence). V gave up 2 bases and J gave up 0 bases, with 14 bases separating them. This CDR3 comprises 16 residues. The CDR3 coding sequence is TGTGCCTGGAGTCGAGATACAGGAAGCTCTGGAAACACCATATATTTT. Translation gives CAWSRDTGSSGNTIYF.

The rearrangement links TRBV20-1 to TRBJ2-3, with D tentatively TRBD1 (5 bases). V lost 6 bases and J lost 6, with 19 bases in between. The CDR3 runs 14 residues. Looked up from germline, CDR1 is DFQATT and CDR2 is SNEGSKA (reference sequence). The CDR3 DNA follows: TGCAGTGCCGCCTCCGGGCAGGGATGGGATACGCAGTATTTT. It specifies CSAASGQGWDTQYF.

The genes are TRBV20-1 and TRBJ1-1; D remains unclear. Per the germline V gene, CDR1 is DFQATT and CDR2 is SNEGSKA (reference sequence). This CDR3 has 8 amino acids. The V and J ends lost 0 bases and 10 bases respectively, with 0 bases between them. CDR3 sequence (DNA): TGCAGTGCTAGAGAAGCTTTCTTT. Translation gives CSAREAFF.

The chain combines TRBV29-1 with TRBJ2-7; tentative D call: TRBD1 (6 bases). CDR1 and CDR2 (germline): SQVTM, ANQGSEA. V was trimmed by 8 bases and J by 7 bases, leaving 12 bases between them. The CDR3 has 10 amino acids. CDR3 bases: TGCAGCCCCTCGACAGGAGAGCAGTACTTC. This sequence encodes CSPSTGEQYF.

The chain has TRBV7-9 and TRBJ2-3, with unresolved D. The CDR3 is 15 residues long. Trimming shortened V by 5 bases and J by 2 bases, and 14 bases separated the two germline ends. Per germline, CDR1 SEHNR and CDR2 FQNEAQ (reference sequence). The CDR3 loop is CASSVTGLDTDTQYF. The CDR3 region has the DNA TGTGCCAGCAGCGTGACTGGCCTTGACACAGATACGCAGTATTTT.

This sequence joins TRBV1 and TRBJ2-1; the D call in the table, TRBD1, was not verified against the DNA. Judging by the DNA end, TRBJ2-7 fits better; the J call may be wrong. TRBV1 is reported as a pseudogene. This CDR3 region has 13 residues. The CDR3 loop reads CTSRPMGVHEQYV. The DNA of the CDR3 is TGCACCAGCCGTCCGATGGGGGTCCACGAGCAGTACGTC.

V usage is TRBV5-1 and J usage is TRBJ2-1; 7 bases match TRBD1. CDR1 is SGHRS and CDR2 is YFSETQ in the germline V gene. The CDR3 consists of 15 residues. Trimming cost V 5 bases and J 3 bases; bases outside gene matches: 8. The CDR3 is CASSFGTASYNEQFF. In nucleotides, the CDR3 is TGCGCCAGCAGTTTCGGGACAGCCAGCTACAATGAGCAGTTCTTC. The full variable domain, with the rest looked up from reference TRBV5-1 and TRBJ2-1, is KAGVTQTPRYLIKTRGQQVTLSCSPISGHRSVSWYQQTPGQGLQFLFEYFSETQRNKGNFPGRFSGRQFSNSRSEMNVSTLELGDSALYLCASSFGTASYNEQFFGPGTRLTVL.

The DNA for the CDR3 is TGTGCCATCACCCCGGGCAGAGCTTACGAGCAGTACTTC. Amino acid sequence: CAITPGRAYEQYF. The J gene is TRBJ2-7, the V gene TRBV10-3; D unclear. The CDR3 is 13 amino acids. The germline V gene encodes CDR1 ENHRY and CDR2 SYGVKD. V lost 7 bases and J 4 bases, leaving 14 bases between the germline ends.

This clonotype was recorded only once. The CDR3 nucleotides are TGTGCCTGGAGTGCGGGGGTCACCGGGGAGCTGTTTTTT. This codes for CAWSAGVTGELFF. The V and J genes are TRBV30 and TRBJ2-2; tentatively, D is TRBD2 (6 bases). Germline V lookup: CDR1 GTSNPN, CDR2 SVGIG (reference sequence). This CDR3 has 13 amino acids. Trimming stripped 1 base from V and 4 bases from J, with 7 bases between. Filled out from reference TRBV30 and TRBJ2-2, the complete variable domain reads SQTIHQWPATLVQPVGSPLSLECTVEGTSNPNLYWYRQAAGRGLQLLFYSVGIGQISSEVPQNLSASRPQDRQFILSSKKLLLSDSGFYLCAWSAGVTGELFFGEGSRLTVL.

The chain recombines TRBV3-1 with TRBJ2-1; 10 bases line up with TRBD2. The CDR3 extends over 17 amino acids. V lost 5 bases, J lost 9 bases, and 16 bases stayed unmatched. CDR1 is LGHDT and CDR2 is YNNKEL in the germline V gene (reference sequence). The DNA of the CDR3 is TGTGCCAGCAGCTTCAGTCTAGCACTAGCGGGGAAGGGTGAGCAGTTCTTC. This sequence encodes CASSFSLALAGKGEQFF.